Listed below are T cell receptor beta chains from one sample, sequenced in a study of blood T cell repertoires in COVID-19. Method: immunoSEQ multiplex PCR; TCRdb's copy keeps in-frame clones and lacks some. The table records 400,000 to 550,000 clones, approximately 90% of them present only once. The specimen sequenced was peripheral blood. These receptors all stem from a woman in her twenties or thirties with acute or convalescent COVID-19. The CDR3 runs from the conserved cysteine through the conserved F or W. D genes are given only for firm matches. Clone size, where shown, is once, few, many, or a class for clones that have expanded.

V,D,size,J,CDR3,DNA
TRBV6-6,-,-,TRBJ1-5,CASSSNRDQPQHF,TGTGCCAGCAGCTCCAACAGGGATCAGCCCCAGCATTTT
TRBV28,TRBD1,-,TRBJ2-7,CASRPGQGSYEQYF,TGTGCCAGCAGACCTGGACAGGGCTCCTACGAGCAGTACTTC
TRBV27,-,-,TRBJ2-7,CASTPVGAGEQYF,TGTGCCAGCACTCCGGTGGGGGCAGGGGAGCAGTACTTC
TRBV18,-,-,TRBJ1-2,CASSPWRGNYGYTF,TGTGCCAGCTCACCCTGGAGAGGAAACTATGGCTACACCTTC
TRBV5-1,TRBD1,-,TRBJ1-2,CASSLGGQGAYGYTF,TGCGCCAGCAGCTTGGGTGGACAGGGGGCTTATGGCTACACCTTC
TRBV29-1,-,-,TRBJ2-2,CSVEAGATNTGELFF,TGCAGCGTTGAAGCTGGGGCGACGAACACCGGGGAGCTGTTTTTT
TRBV19,TRBD1,-,TRBJ1-4,CASSLAGTGGEKLFF,TGTGCCAGTAGCCTAGCCGGGACAGGAGGTGAAAAACTGTTTTTT
TRBV7-9,-,-,TRBJ1-3,CASHLGTRLGVDGNTIYF,TGTGCCAGCCACCTAGGCACCCGCCTGGGAGTCGATGGAAACACCATATATTTT
TRBV19,-,-,TRBJ1-1,CASSGIQVMNTEAFF,TGTGCCAGTAGTGGAATTCAGGTTATGAACACTGAAGCTTTCTTT
TRBV6-6,-,-,TRBJ1-2,CASYEDGYTF,TGTGCCAGTTATGAGGATGGCTACACCTTC
TRBV12-3/TRBV12-4,-,few,TRBJ1-5,CASSVDRNQPQHF,TGTGCCAGCAGCGTGGACAGAAATCAGCCCCAGCATTTT
TRBV5-1,TRBD1,-,TRBJ2-2,CASTGQANTGELFF,TGCGCCAGCACGGGACAGGCGAACACCGGGGAGCTGTTTTTT
TRBV5-1,-,few,TRBJ1-3,CASSLVPGGNTIYF,TGCGCCAGCAGCTTGGTTCCAGGGGGAAACACCATATATTTT
TRBV5-5,-,-,TRBJ1-3,CASSPTGDSGNTIYF,TGTGCCAGCAGCCCGACAGGAGACTCTGGAAACACCATATATTTT
TRBV24-1,TRBD2,once,TRBJ2-4,CATSDPPGGRYEDKNIQYF,TGTGCCACCAGTGATCCCCCGGGGGGGCGCTATGAAGACAAAAACATTCAGTACTTC